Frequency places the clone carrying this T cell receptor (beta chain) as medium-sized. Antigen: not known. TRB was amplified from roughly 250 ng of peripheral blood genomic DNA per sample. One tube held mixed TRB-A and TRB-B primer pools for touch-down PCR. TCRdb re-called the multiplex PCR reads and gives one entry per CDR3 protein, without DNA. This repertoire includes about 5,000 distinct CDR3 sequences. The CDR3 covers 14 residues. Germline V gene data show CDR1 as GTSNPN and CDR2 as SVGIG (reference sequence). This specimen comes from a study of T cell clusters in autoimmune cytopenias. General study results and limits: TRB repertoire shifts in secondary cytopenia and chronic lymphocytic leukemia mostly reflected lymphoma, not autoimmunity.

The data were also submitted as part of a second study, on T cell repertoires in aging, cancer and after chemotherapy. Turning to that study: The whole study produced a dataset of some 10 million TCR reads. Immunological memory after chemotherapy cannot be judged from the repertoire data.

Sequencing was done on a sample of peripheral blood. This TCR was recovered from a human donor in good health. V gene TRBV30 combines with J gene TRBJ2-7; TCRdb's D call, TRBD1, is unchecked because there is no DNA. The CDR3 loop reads CAWSVSGAAYEQYF.